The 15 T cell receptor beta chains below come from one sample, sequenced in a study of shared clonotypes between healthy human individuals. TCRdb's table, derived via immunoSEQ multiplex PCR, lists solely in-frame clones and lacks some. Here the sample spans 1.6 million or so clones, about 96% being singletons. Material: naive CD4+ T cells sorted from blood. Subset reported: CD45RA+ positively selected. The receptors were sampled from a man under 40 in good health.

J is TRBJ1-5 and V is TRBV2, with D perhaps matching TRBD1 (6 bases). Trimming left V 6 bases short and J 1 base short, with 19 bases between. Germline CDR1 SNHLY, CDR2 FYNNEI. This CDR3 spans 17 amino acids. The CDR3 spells CASSPTLGGVSNQPQHF. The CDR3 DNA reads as TGTGCCAGCAGCCCAACTTTGGGGGGCGTGAGCAATCAGCCCCAGCATTTT.

In DNA form, the CDR3 reads TGCGCCAGCAGCTTGCAGGACTCTGGCTACACCTTC. Translation gives CASSLQDSGYTF. J is TRBJ1-2 and V is TRBV5-1, with D uncertain. Germline V gives CDR1 SGHRS, CDR2 YFSETQ. Trimming removed 1 base from V and 7 bases from J, with 8 bases in between. The CDR3 is 12 residues long.

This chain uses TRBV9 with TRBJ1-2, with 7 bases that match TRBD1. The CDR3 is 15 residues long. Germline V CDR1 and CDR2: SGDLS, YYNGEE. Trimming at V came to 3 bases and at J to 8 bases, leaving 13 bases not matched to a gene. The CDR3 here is CASSALDRPDPGYTF. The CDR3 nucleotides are TGTGCCAGCAGCGCCCTGGACAGGCCCGACCCCGGCTACACCTTC.

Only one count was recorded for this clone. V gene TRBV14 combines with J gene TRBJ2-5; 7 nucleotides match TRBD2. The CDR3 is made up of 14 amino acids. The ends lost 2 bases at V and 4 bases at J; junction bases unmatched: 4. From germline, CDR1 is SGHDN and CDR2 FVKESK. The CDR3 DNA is TGTGCCAGCAGCCAAAACCCGGGAGGAGAGACCCAGTACTTC. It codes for CASSQNPGGETQYF.

CDR3 nucleotide sequence: TGTGCCAGCAGCACCCACATAGCGGGAGTAAGAGATACGCAGTATTTT. This translates into CASSTHIAGVRDTQYF. The V and J genes are TRBV9 and TRBJ2-3; 9 bases align to TRBD2. Germline V CDR1 and CDR2: SGDLS, YYNGEE. V trimming: 4 bases; J trimming: 5 bases; junction bases outside the gene matches: 11. The length of the CDR3 is 16 residues.

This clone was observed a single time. The CDR3 protein is CASSRQRTSGPQETQYF. CDR3 nucleotide sequence: TGTGCCAGCAGCCGCCAGAGGACTAGCGGACCCCAAGAGACCCAGTACTTC. The gene calls are TRBV7-2 and TRBJ2-5; TRBD2 matches at 10 bases. V lost 5 bases to trimming and J lost 1 base; unmatched junction nucleotides: 10. CDR1 is SGHTA and CDR2 is FQGNSA in the germline V gene. The CDR3 extends over 17 amino acids.

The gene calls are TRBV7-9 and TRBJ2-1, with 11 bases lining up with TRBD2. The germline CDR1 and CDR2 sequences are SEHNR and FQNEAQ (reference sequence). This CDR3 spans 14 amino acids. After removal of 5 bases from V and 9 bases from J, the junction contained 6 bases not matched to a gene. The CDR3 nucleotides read TGTGCCAGCAGCCGACTAGCGGGGTGGGCTGAGCAGTTCTTC. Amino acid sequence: CASSRLAGWAEQFF.

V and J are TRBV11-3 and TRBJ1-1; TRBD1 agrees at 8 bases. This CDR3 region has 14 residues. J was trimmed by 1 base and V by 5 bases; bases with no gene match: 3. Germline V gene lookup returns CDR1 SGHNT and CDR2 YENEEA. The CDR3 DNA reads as TGTGCCAGCAGCCCTGACAGGGGGAACACTGAAGCTTTCTTT. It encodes CASSPDRGNTEAFF.

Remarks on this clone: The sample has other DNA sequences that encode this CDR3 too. The CDR3 here is CAWSAGNTEAFF. In DNA form, the CDR3 reads TGTGCCTGGAGTGCGGGGAACACTGAAGCTTTCTTT. This chain joins TRBV30 and TRBJ1-1; D is unclear. Germline CDR1 reads GTSNPN; CDR2 reads SVGIG (reference sequence). The CDR3 spans 12 residues. V shed 1 base and J shed 1 base, with 4 bases lying between them.

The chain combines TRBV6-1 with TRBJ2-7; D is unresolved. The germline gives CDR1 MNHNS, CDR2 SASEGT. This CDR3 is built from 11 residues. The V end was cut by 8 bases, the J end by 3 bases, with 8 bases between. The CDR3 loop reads CASELVYEQYF. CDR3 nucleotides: TGTGCCAGCGAGCTCGTCTACGAGCAGTACTTC.

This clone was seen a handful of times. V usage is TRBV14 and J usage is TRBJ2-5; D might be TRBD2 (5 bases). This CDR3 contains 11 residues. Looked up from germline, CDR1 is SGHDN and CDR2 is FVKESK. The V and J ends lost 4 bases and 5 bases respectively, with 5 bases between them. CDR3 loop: CASSRGETQYF. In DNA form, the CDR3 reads TGTGCCAGCAGCCGAGGGGAGACCCAGTACTTC.

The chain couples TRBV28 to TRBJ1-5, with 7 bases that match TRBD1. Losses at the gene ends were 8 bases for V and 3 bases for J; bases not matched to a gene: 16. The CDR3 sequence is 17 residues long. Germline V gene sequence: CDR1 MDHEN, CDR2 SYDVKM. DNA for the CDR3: TGTGCCAGCGTTCAAGGGGGCGCAAGGGGGGACAATCAGCCCCAGCATTTT. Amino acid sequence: CASVQGGARGDNQPQHF.

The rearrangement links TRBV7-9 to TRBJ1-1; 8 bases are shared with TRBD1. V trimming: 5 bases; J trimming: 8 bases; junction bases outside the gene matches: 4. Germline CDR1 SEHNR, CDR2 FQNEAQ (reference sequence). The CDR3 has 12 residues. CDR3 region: CASSPGGREAFF. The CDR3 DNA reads TGTGCCAGCAGCCCAGGGGGCAGAGAAGCTTTCTTT.

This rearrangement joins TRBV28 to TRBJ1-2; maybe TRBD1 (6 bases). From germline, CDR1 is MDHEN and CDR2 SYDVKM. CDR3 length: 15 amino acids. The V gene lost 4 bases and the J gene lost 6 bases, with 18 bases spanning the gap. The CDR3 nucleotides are TGTGCCAGCAGTTCCCAATCAGGGGCCAGGGATGGCTACACCTTC. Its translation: CASSSQSGARDGYTF.

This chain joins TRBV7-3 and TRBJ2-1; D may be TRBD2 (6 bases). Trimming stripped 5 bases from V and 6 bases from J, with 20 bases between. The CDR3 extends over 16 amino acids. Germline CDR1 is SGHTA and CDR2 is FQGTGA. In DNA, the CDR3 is TGTGCCAGCAGCCCACTAGGCCTAGCGTCGAGCAATGAGCAGTTCTTC. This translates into CASSPLGLASSNEQFF. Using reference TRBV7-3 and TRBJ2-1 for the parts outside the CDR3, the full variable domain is GAGVSQTPSNKVTEKGKYVELRCDPISGHTALYWYRQSLGQGPEFLIYFQGTGAADDSGLPNDRFFAVRPEGSVSTLKIQRTERGDSAVYLCASSPLGLASSNEQFFGPGTRLTVL.